These 14 T cell receptor beta chains were sequenced from one sample in a study of response to subunit inactivated influenza vaccine. TCRdb processed the RT-PCR reads anew with MiXCR; each CDR3 protein has one entry. The data hold about 650,000 distinct CDR3 sequences, with 15% to 18% observed a single time. Sequencing was performed on PBMCs from blood, taken roughly 12 days after vaccination. The receptors stem from a man aged 50 to 59 who received an inactivated influenza vaccine.

V gene TRBV4-1 combines with J gene TRBJ2-2; tentatively, D is TRBD2 (6 bases). The CDR3 covers 17 residues. V was cut by 0 bases and J by 2 bases, with 13 bases left in between. Germline V gene sequence: CDR1 MGHRA, CDR2 YSYEKL. DNA for the CDR3: TGCGCCAGCAGCCAAGATAAAAGGAGGGGTAACACCGGGGAGCTGTTTTTT. Translation: CASSQDKRRGNTGELFF.

Ten or more counts support this clonotype. The chain links TRBV29-1 to TRBJ1-1; 9 bases fit TRBD1. Germline CDR1 is SQVTM and CDR2 is ANQGSEA. V lost 7 bases and J lost 4; bases outside the gene matches: 1. The CDR3 runs 11 residues. CDR3 in amino acids: CSADRGTEAFF. In nucleotides, the CDR3 is TGCAGCGCGGACAGGGGCACTGAAGCTTTCTTT.

The chain is built from TRBV29-1 and TRBJ2-1; 8 nucleotides line up with TRBD2. The V gene's germline CDR1 is SQVTM and CDR2 ANQGSEA. V dropped 7 bases and J dropped 9; count of bases not matched to a gene: 14. The CDR3 is made up of 14 amino acids. CDR3 protein: CSAFGTRVSSEQFF. For the CDR3, the DNA is TGCAGCGCTTTCGGGACTAGAGTCTCTAGTGAGCAGTTCTTC.

This chain uses TRBV7-8 with TRBJ1-2; D might be TRBD1 (5 bases). Trimming left V 3 bases short and J 7 bases short, with 24 bases between. The CDR3 has 17 amino acids. Germline assignment: CDR1 SGHVS and CDR2 FQNEAQ. For the CDR3, the DNA is TGTGCCAGCAGCTTGCACCGGGACCCACCGTCAAGAGGTGGCTACACCTTC. Its protein is CASSLHRDPPSRGGYTF.

The CDR3 protein is CASSRTLTGGDTFSYGYTF. The CDR3 DNA sequence: TGCGCCAGCAGCCGGACCTTAACAGGGGGCGATACGTTCAGCTATGGCTACACCTTC. The J gene is TRBJ1-2, the V gene TRBV5-1; 9 bases align to TRBD1. The trim removed 4 bases at V and 4 bases at J, leaving 20 bases unmatched. The germline gives CDR1 SGHRS, CDR2 YFSETQ. CDR3 length: 19 residues.

This clonotype has more than one count but fewer than ten. CDR3 loop: CASSSSGGIRTGELFF. CDR3 nucleotides: TGCGCCAGCAGCTCCAGTGGGGGGATTAGGACCGGGGAGCTGTTTTTT. The gene calls are TRBV4-3 and TRBJ2-2; the D gene is possibly TRBD2 (6 bases). Germline V CDR1 and CDR2: LGHNA, YSLEER. V was cut by 5 bases and J by 5 bases, with 18 bases left in between. The CDR3 has 16 residues.

The chain joins TRBV7-9 to TRBJ2-3; possibly TRBD1 for D (5 bases). CDR3 length equals 16 residues. Germline V gives CDR1 SEHNR, CDR2 FQNEAQ (reference sequence). V shed 5 bases and J shed 4 bases, with 19 bases lying between them. CDR3 in amino acids: CASSPRRWGRADTQYF. CDR3 in DNA: TGTGCCAGCAGCCCAAGAAGGTGGGGCCGCGCAGATACGCAGTATTTT.

This clonotype was seen once. V and J are TRBV2 and TRBJ2-7, with D possibly matching TRBD1 (6 bases). Trimming pared 4 bases from V and 0 bases from J, leaving 10 bases between. Per the germline V gene, CDR1 is SNHLY and CDR2 is FYNNEI. This CDR3 comprises 14 residues. The CDR3 loop is CASSGDIFSYEQYF. The CDR3 nucleotides read TGTGCCAGCAGTGGGGACATCTTCTCCTACGAGCAGTACTTC.

The chain joins TRBV12-3 or TRBV12-4 to TRBJ1-1; D gene ambiguous. There are 12 residues in the CDR3. V lost 5 bases and J lost 9, with 13 bases in between. CDR3 DNA sequence: TGTGCCAGCAGTACCTCTCTCGCCCAAGCTTTCTTT. Encoded protein: CASSTSLAQAFF.

V usage is TRBV2 and J usage is TRBJ2-1; 13 bases line up with TRBD2. From germline, CDR1 is SNHLY and CDR2 FYNNEI. Unmatched junction bases numbered 7, after V lost 8 bases and J lost 15 bases. This CDR3 comprises 12 residues. CDR3 loop: CASSSGLAGLFF. In DNA form, the CDR3 reads TGTGCCAGCTCATCGGGACTAGCGGGGTTGTTCTTC.

In DNA form, the CDR3 reads TGTGCCAGCAGCCAGAATGGGGAGCTGTTTTTT. It is translated as CASSQNGELFF. The rearrangement joins TRBV6-6 to TRBJ2-2; D gene uncertain. There are 11 residues in the CDR3. Between the trimmed V and J ends, which lost 6 bases and 8 bases, there was a span of 7 bases. Looked up from germline, CDR1 is MNHNY and CDR2 is SVGAGI (reference sequence).

The sample holds a few counts of this clonotype. This chain joins TRBV3-1 and TRBJ2-3; D is uncertain. V was pared by 1 base and J by 6 bases, with 8 bases between. The CDR3 is 13 residues long. Germline V gene data show CDR1 as LGHDT and CDR2 as YNNKEL (reference sequence). CDR3 protein: CASSQVGVDTQYF. The CDR3 nucleotides are TGTGCCAGCAGCCAAGTCGGAGTGGATACGCAGTATTTT.

This clonotype has ten or more counts. V gene TRBV6-5 combines with J gene TRBJ1-4, with 11 bases aligning to TRBD1. CDR3 length: 16 amino acids. Germline values: CDR1 MNHEY, CDR2 SVGAGI. V gave up 2 bases and J gave up 7 bases; unmatched junction bases: 6. The DNA for the CDR3 is TGTGCCAGCAGTTACGCGAGGACAGGGGGCGGTGAAAAACTGTTTTTT. It translates to CASSYARTGGGEKLFF.

A word on this clonotype: Compared with germline, one end of the junction differs, possibly owing to a read error. This rearrangement joins TRBV12-3 or TRBV12-4 to TRBJ2-7; 7 bases are a match to TRBD2. CDR3 length: 13 residues. The CDR3 region has the DNA TGTGCCAGCAGTTTAGGGCGGGGGTACGGGCAGTACTTC. This codes for CASSLGRGYGQYF.